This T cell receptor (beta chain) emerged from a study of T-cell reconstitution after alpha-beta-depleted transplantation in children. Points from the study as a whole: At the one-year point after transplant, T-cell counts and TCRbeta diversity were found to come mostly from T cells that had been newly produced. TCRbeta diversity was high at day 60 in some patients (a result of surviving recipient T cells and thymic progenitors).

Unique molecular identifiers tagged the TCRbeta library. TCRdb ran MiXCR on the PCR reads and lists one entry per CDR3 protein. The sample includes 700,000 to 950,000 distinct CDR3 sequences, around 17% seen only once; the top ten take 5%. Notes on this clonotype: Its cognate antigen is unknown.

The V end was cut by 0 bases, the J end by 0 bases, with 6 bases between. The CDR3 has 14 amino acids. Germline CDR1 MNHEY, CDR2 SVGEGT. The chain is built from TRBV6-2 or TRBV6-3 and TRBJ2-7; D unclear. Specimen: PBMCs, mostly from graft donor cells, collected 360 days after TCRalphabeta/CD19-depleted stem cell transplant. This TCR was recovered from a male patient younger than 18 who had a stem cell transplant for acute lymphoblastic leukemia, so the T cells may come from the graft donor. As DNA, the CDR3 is TGTGCCAGCAGTTACTCCTCCCCCTCCTACGAGCAGTACTTC. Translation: CASSYSSPSYEQYF.